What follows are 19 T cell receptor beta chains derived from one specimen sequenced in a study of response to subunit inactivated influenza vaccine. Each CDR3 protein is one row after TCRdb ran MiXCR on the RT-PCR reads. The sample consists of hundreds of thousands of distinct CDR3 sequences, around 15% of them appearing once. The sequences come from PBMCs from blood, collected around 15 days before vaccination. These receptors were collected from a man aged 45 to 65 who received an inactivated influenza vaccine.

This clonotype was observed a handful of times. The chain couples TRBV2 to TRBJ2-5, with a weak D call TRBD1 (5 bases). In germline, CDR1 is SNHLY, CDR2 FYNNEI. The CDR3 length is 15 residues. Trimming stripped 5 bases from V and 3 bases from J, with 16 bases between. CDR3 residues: CASSYVDSIKETQYF. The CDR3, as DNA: TGTGCCAGCAGTTACGTAGACAGTATTAAAGAGACCCAGTACTTC.

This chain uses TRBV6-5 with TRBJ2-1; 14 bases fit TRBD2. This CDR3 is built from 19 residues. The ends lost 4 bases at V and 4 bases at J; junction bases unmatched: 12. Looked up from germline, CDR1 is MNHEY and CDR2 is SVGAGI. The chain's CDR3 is CASSFSGLAGGPRYNEQFF. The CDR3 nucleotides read TGTGCCAGCAGTTTCTCCGGACTAGCGGGAGGCCCTCGATACAATGAGCAGTTCTTC.

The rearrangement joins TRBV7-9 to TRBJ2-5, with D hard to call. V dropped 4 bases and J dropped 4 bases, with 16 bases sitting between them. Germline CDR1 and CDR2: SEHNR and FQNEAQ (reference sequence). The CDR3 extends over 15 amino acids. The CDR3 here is CASSSAWAGRETQYF. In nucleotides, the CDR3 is TGTGCCAGCAGCTCCGCATGGGCCGGGCGAGAGACCCAGTACTTC.

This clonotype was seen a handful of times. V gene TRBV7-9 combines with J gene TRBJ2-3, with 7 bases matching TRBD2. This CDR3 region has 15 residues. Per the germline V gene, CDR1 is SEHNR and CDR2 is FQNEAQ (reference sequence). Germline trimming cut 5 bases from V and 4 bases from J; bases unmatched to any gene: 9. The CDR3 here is CASSPPGGEADTQYF. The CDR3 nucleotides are TGTGCCAGCAGCCCACCGGGGGGTGAGGCAGATACGCAGTATTTT. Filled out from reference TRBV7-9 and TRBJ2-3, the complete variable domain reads DTGVSQNPRHKITKRGQNVTFRCDPISEHNRLYWYRQTLGQGPEFLTYFQNEAQLEKSRLLSDRFSAERPKGSFSTLEIQRTEQGDSAMYLCASSPPGGEADTQYFGPGTRLTVL.

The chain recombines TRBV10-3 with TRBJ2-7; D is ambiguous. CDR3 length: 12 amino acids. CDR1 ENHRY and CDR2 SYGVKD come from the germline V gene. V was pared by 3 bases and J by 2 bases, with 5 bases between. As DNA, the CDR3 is TGTGCCATCAGTGATCAGACCTACGAGCAGTACTTC. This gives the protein CAISDQTYEQYF.

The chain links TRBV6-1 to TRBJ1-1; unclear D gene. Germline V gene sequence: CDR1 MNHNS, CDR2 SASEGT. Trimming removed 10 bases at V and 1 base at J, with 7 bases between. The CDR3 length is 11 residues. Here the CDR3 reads CAITENTEAFF. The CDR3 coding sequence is TGTGCCATTACAGAGAACACTGAAGCTTTCTTT.

CDR3 sequence reads: CASSVRAVYEQYF. The CDR3 region has the DNA TGTGCCAGCAGTGTGCGCGCGGTCTACGAGCAGTACTTC. The rearrangement joins TRBV2 to TRBJ2-7; D gene ambiguous. The CDR3 consists of 13 residues. Trimming left V 4 bases short and J 3 bases short, with 10 bases between. Per germline, CDR1 SNHLY and CDR2 FYNNEI.

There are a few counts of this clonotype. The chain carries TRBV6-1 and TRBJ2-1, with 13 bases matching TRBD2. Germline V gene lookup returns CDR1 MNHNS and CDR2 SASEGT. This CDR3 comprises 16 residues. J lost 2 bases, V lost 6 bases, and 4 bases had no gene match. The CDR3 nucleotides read TGTGCCAGCAGATGGGGACTAGCGGGGACCTACAATGAGCAGTTCTTC. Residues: CASRWGLAGTYNEQFF.

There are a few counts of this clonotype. The CDR3 region is CATSRDKGTEAFF. The CDR3 nucleotides are TGTGCCACCAGCAGGGACAAAGGAACTGAAGCTTTCTTT. V and J are TRBV15 and TRBJ1-1, with TRBD1 as a possible D gene (5 bases). V was trimmed by 3 bases and J by 5 bases, leaving 10 bases between them. Germline V lookup: CDR1 LNHNV, CDR2 YYDKDF (reference sequence). CDR3 size: 13 residues.

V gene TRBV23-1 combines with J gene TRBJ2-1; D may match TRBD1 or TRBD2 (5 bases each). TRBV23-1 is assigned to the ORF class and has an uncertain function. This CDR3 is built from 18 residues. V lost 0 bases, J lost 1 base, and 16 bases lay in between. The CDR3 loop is CASSQSGRGGSSYNEQFF. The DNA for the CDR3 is TGCGCCAGCAGTCAATCCGGCCGTGGGGGTTCGTCCTACAATGAGCAGTTCTTC.

CDR3 in DNA: TGCAGTGCCCAAAGAGGGGGAGGCACAGATACGCAGTATTTT. It is translated as CSAQRGGGTDTQYF. V gene TRBV20-1 combines with J gene TRBJ2-3, with D maybe TRBD1 (6 bases). Germline lookup yields CDR1 DFQATT and CDR2 SNEGSKA (reference sequence). V was cut by 6 bases and J by 1 base, with 14 bases left in between. CDR3 length: 14 residues.

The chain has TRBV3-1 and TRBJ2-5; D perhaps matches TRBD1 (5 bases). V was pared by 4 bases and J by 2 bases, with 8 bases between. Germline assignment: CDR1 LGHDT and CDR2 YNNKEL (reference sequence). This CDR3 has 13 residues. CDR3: CASSRRQQETQYF. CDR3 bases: TGTGCCAGCAGCCGAAGACAGCAAGAGACCCAGTACTTC.

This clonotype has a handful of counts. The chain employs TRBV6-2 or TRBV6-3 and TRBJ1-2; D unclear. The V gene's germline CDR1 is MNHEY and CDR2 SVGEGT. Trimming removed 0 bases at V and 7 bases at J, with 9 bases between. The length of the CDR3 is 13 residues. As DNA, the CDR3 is TGTGCCAGCAGTTACTCGGCAGGAGGTGGCTACACCTTC. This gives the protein CASSYSAGGGYTF.

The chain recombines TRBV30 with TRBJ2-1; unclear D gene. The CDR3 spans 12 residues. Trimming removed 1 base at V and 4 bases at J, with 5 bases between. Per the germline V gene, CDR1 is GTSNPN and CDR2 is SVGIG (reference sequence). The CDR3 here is CAWSATYNEQFF. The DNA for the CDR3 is TGTGCCTGGAGTGCGACATACAATGAGCAGTTCTTC.

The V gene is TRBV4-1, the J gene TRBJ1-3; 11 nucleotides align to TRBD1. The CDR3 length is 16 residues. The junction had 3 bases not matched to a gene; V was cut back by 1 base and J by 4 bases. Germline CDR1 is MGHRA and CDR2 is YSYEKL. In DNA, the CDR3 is TGCGCCAGCAGCCAAGTGGACAGGGGGCTCGGAAACACCATATATTTT. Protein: CASSQVDRGLGNTIYF.

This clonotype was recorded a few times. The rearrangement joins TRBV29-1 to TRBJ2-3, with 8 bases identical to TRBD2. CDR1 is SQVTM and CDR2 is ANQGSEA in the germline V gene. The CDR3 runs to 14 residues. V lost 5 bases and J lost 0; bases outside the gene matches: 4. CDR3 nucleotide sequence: TGCAGCGTTCCCGGACTAGCTAGCACAGATACGCAGTATTTT. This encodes CSVPGLASTDTQYF.

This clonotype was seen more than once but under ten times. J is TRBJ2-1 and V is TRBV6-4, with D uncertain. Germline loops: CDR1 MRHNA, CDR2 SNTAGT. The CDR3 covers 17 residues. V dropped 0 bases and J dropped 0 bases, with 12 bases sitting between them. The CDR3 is CASSDSSRHSSYNEQFF. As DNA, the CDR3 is TGTGCCAGCAGTGACTCGAGTCGCCATAGCTCCTACAATGAGCAGTTCTTC.

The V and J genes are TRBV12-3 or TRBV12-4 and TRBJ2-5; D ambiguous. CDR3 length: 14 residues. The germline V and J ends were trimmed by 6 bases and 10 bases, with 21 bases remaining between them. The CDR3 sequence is CASSLLVETAGQYF. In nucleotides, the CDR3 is TGTGCCAGCAGCCTACTTGTGGAGACGGCAGGCCAGTACTTC.

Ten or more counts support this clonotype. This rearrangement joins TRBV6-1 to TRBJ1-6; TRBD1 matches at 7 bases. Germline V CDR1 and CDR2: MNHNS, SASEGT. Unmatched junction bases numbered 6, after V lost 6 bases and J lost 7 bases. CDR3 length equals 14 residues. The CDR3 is CASSRTGPNSPLHF. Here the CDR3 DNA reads TGTGCCAGCAGCCGGACAGGTCCCAATTCACCCCTCCACTTT.